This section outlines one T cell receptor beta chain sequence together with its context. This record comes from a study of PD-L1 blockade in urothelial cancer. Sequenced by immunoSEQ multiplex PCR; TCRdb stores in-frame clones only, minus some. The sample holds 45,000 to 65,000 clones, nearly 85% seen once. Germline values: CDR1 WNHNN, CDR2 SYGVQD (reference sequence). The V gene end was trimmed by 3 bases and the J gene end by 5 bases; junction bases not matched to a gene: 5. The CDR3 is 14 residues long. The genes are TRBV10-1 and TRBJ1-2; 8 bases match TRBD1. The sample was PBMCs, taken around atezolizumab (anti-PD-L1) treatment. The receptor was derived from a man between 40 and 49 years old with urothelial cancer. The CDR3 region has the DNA TGCGCCAGCAGTGACCCGGACAGGGAGTATGGCTACACCTTC. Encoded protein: CASSDPDREYGYTF.